This TCR beta chain was sequenced during a study of CD8+CD57+ T cells in acquired aplastic anemia. Turning to the study itself: Average DNA yield from sorted CD4+ and CD8+ cells was about 3.2 ug. The study, taken as a whole, reports: Shared by patients and controls, almost 30 CD8+ CDR3s were abundant in patients. In CD8+ cells, Simpson's diversity showed no significant difference between patients and controls.

The CDR3 spans 17 residues. V was pared by 1 base and J by 1 base, with 6 bases of the junction left unmatched. Germline V gene sequence: CDR1 SGHTA, CDR2 FQGNSA. Of note for this clonotype: The antigen is undetermined.

Template material for TCR beta VDJ and CDR3 profiling consisted of genomic DNA. TCRdb independently ran MiXCR on the reads; one entry per CDR3 protein. Here the sample spans 250,000 to 350,000 distinct CDR3 sequences, 55% to 65% being singletons. This clonotype was obtained from a human donor with severe aplastic anemia or a healthy control (not recorded which). This chain joins TRBV7-2 and TRBJ2-7; 11 bases agree with TRBD2. The specimen sequenced was sorted CD4+, CD8+, or CD8+CD57+ T cells (not recorded which) from PBMCs. Written as DNA, the CDR3 is TGTGCCAGCAGCTTAGGGACTAGCGGGCGATGGTCCTACGAGCAGTACTTC. It encodes CASSLGTSGRWSYEQYF. Full variable domain (rest looked up from reference TRBV7-2 and TRBJ2-7): GAGVSQSPSNKVTEKGKDVELRCDPISGHTALYWYRQSLGQGLEFLIYFQGNSAPDKSGLPSDRFSAERTGGSVSTLTIQRTQQEDSAVYLCASSLGTSGRWSYEQYFGPGTRLTVT.